The 11 T cell receptor beta chains presented below share a single source sample, sequenced in a study of blood T cell repertoires in COVID-19. Clones were sequenced by immunoSEQ multiplex PCR, and TCRdb holds only the in-frame ones, with some missing. This sample carries 85,000 to 100,000 clones, more than 80% of them seen once, and the ten largest clones take more than 4%. Sequenced material: peripheral blood. Receptors originate from a man older than 75 with COVID-19, enrolled during active disease.

The chain links TRBV2 to TRBJ2-5, with TRBD2 matching over 7 bases. V shed 8 bases and J 5 bases; nucleotides not matched to a gene: 8. Germline V lookup: CDR1 SNHLY, CDR2 FYNNEI. This CDR3 comprises 13 residues. The CDR3 bases are TGTGCCAGCCGGTCTGCGGGAGTGGAGACCCAGTACTTC. The encoded protein is CASRSAGVETQYF.

The CDR3 DNA is TGTGCCATCAGTCCACAGGGAGGGAGCAATCAGCCCCAGCATTTT. Translating gives CAISPQGGSNQPQHF. V gene TRBV10-3 combines with J gene TRBJ1-5; D may be TRBD1 (6 bases). The CDR3 consists of 15 residues. Germline V CDR1 and CDR2: ENHRY, SYGVKD. Trimming removed 5 bases from V and 1 base from J, with 12 bases in between.

The V and J genes are TRBV7-3 and TRBJ2-1; possible D gene TRBD1, 5 bases. Germline V CDR1 and CDR2: SGHTA, FQGTGA. Trimming removed 6 bases at V and 6 bases at J, with 33 bases between. The CDR3 consists of 20 residues. The CDR3 bases are TGTGCCAGCAGTCTCCTCGTGCTTGGGGCCCGATTCAAGAAGGGCAATGAGCAGTTCTTC. Protein sequence: CASSLLVLGARFKKGNEQFF.

V usage is TRBV7-9 and J usage is TRBJ2-7, with 10 bases that match TRBD2. Germline CDR1 and CDR2: SEHNR and FQNEAQ (reference sequence). This CDR3 has 16 amino acids. With V trimmed by 1 base and J by 4 bases, 7 bases remained unmatched. DNA for the CDR3: TGTGCCAGCAGCTTAGAGAGTAGCGGGAGGTTTTACGAGCAGTACTTC. Protein: CASSLESSGRFYEQYF. Looking up the rest from reference TRBV7-9 and TRBJ2-7 gives the full variable domain: DTGVSQNPRHKITKRGQNVTFRCDPISEHNRLYWYRQTLGQGPEFLTYFQNEAQLEKSRLLSDRFSAERPKGSFSTLEIQRTEQGDSAMYLCASSLESSGRFYEQYFGPGTRLTVT.

This chain joins TRBV27 and TRBJ2-7, with 7 nucleotides matching TRBD1. CDR3 length equals 16 residues. The V and J ends lost 0 bases and 2 bases, in that order; junction bases with no gene match: 7. Germline assignment: CDR1 MNHEY and CDR2 SMNVEV (reference sequence). CDR3 sequence (DNA): TGTGCCAGCAGTTTATCGGCCGGGACAGTCGCCTACGAGCAGTACTTC. This encodes CASSLSAGTVAYEQYF.

The J gene is TRBJ1-1, the V gene TRBV11-2; D is unclear. V gave up 0 bases and J gave up 1 base, with 6 bases separating them. The V gene's germline CDR1 is SGHAT and CDR2 FQNNGV. The CDR3 length is 14 residues. The CDR3 protein is CASSLEAGNTEAFF. The CDR3 DNA reads as TGTGCCAGCAGCTTAGAAGCAGGGAACACTGAAGCTTTCTTT.

The chain employs TRBV19 and TRBJ1-1, with TRBD1 matching 7 bases. CDR1 LNHDA and CDR2 SQIVND come from the germline V gene (reference sequence). CDR3 length equals 16 residues. Germline trimming cut 6 bases from V and 3 bases from J; bases unmatched to any gene: 13. The CDR3 DNA is TGTGCCAGTAGACGGGGCGGGGCCACAGGGGACACTGAAGCTTTCTTT. As protein: CASRRGGATGDTEAFF.

This chain connects TRBV9 to TRBJ2-1, with 8 nucleotides matching TRBD1. This CDR3 is 14 amino acids long. Germline V gene sequence: CDR1 SGDLS, CDR2 YYNGEE. After removal of 3 bases from V and 8 bases from J, the junction contained 7 bases not matched to a gene. The CDR3 spells CASSAVSGGDEQFF. DNA of the CDR3: TGTGCCAGCAGCGCCGTATCAGGGGGCGATGAGCAGTTCTTC.

This clone was seen more than once but under ten times. At the DNA level, this CDR3 is encoded by other sequences in the same sample as well. J is TRBJ2-3 and V is TRBV9, with 11 nucleotides matching TRBD1. The length of the CDR3 is 16 residues. J gave up 1 base and V 2 bases, and 3 bases lay outside the gene matches. CDR1 and CDR2 from the germline V gene are SGDLS and YYNGEE. CDR3 in DNA: TGTGCCAGCAGCGTCGGACAGGGGGCGGGCACAGATACGCAGTATTTT. Its translation is CASSVGQGAGTDTQYF.

The V call is TRBV4-1, the J call TRBJ2-1; 10 bases are shared with TRBD2. The CDR3 consists of 17 residues. Germline lookup yields CDR1 MGHRA and CDR2 YSYEKL. The J segment lost 4 bases and the V segment lost 0 bases, leaving 6 bases of the junction unmatched. The CDR3 sequence is CASSQDPSGRAYNEQFF. For the CDR3, the DNA is TGCGCCAGCAGCCAAGATCCTAGCGGGAGAGCTTACAATGAGCAGTTCTTC.

V usage is TRBV15 and J usage is TRBJ1-5; D not certain. Trimming shortened V by 0 bases and J by 2 bases, and 8 bases separated the two germline ends. The CDR3 runs to 15 residues. Germline V gene sequence: CDR1 LNHNV, CDR2 YYDKDF (reference sequence). The CDR3 region is CATSRDSTGNQPQHF. DNA of the CDR3: TGTGCCACCAGCAGAGATTCTACTGGCAATCAGCCCCAGCATTTT.